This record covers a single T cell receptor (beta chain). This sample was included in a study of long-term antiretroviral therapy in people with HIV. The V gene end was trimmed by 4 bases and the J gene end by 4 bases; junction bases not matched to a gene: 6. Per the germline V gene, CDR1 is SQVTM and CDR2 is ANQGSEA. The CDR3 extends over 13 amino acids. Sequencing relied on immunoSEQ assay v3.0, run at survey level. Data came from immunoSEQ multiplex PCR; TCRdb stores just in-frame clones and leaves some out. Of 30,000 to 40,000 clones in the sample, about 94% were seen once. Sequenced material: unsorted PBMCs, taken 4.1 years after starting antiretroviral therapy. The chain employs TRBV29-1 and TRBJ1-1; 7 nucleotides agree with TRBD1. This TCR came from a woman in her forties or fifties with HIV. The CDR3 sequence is CSVGYQGGTEAFF. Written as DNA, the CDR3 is TGCAGCGTTGGGTATCAGGGGGGCACTGAAGCTTTCTTT.